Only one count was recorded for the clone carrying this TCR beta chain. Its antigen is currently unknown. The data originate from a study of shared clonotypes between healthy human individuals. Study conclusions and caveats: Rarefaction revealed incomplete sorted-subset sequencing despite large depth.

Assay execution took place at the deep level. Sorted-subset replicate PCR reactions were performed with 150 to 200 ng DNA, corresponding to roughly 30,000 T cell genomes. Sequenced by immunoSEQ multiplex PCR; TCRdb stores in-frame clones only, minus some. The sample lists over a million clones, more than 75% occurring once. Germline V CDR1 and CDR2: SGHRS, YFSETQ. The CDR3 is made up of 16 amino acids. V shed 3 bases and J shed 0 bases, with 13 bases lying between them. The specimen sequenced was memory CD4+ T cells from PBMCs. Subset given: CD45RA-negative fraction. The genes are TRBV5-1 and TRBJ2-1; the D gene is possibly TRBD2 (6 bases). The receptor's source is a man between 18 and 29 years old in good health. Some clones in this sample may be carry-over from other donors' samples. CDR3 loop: CASSWASAHSYNEQFF. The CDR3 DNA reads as TGCGCCAGCAGCTGGGCTAGCGCTCACTCCTACAATGAGCAGTTCTTC.